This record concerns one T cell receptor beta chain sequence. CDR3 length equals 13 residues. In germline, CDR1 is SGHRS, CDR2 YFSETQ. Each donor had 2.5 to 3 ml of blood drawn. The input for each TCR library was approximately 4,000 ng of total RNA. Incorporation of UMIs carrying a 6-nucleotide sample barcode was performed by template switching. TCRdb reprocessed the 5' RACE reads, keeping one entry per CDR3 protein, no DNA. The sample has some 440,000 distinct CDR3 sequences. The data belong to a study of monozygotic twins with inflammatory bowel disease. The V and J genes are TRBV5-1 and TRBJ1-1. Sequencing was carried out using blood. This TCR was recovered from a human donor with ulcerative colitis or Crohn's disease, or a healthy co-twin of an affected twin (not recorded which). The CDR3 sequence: CASSLGGTSEAFF.